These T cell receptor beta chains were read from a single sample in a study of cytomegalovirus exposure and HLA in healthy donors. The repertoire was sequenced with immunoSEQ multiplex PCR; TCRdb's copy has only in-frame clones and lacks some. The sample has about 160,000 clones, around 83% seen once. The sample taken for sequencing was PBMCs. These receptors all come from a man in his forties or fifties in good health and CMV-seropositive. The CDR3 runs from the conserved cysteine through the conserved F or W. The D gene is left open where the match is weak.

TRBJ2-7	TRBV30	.	CACNRDKTYLEQYF
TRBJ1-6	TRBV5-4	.	CASSGYGENSPLHF
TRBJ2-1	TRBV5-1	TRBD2	CASSSKPSGSETNEQFF
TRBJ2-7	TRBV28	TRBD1	CASSLTGGSYEQYF
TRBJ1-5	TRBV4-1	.	CASSLLRVEDNQPQHF
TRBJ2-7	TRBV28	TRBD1	CASRLGQGLTYEQYF
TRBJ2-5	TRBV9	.	CASSVGEGGRETQYF
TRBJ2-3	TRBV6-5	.	CASSYEGGRTDTQYF
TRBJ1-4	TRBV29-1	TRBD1	CSVGTGRSNEKLFF
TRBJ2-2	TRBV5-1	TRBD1	CAGRTGDTGELFF
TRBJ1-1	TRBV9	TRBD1	CASSVGQGNMNTEAFF
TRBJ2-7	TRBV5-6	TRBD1	CASSFTSGTGISYEQYF
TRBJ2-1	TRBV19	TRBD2	CASSSLGGNEQFF
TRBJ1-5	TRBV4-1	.	CASSRNQGNLEPQHF
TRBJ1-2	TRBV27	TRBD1	CASSLTGYGGYTF
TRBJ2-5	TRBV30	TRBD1	CAWRTGGGETQYF
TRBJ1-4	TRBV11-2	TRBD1	CASSPRLGQGNEKLFF
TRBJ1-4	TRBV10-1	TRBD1	CASSLNSRTGNNEKLFF
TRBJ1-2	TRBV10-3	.	CATDPDMAGYGYTF
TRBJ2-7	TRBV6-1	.	CASDFLRQKQYF
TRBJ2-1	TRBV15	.	CATSRGQESYNEQFF
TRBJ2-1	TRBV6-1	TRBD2	CASSVLPTSGTYNEQFF
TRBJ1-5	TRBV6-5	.	CASSQIRGQPQHF
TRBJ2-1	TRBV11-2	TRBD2	CASSLGTSNYNEQFF
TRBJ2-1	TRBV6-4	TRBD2	CASSVRTSGGASYNEQFF
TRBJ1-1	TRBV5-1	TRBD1	CASSLGQGTGTEAFF
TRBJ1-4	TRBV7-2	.	CASSLRIGAGAPDAKELFF
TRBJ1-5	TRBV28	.	CASSLSGSNQPQHF
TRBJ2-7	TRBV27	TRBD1	CASSRTGHHEQYF
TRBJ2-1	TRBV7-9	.	CASSPAVVSSYNEQFF
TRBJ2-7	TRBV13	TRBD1	CASSTGTGGRYEQYF
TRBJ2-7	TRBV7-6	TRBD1	CASSSSGTGGDEQYF
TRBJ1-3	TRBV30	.	CACSAAGNTIYF
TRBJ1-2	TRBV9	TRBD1	CASSQSGGDLYGYTF
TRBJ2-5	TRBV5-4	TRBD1	CASSLYGTGKETQYF
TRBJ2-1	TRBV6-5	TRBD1	CASSYRGQGDYNEQFF
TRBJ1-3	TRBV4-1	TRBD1	CASSQPRQGPSGNTIYF
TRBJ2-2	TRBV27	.	CASSLIAGELFF
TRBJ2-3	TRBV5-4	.	CASSLGRGDTQYF
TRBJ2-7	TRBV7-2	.	CASSASRGYEQYF
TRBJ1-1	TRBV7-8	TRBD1	CASRGQGNMNTEAFF
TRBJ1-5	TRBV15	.	CATSRDVAGNQPQHF
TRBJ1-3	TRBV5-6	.	CASSPETGAGNTIYF
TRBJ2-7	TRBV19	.	CASSINAGNHYEQYF
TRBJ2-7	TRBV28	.	CASSQGSYEQYF
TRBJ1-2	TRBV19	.	CASSMDKGGGYTF
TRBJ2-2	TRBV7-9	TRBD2	CASSPRGSGGITGELFF
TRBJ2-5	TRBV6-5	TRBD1	CASSPPGQRETQYF
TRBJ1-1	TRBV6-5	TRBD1	CASSYQQGYTEAFF
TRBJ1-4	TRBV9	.	CASSVGISGAGNEKLFF
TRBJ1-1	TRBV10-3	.	CAIMETGESTEAFF
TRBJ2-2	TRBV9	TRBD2	CASGLAGVTGELFF
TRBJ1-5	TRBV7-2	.	CASSHRGGSNQPQHF